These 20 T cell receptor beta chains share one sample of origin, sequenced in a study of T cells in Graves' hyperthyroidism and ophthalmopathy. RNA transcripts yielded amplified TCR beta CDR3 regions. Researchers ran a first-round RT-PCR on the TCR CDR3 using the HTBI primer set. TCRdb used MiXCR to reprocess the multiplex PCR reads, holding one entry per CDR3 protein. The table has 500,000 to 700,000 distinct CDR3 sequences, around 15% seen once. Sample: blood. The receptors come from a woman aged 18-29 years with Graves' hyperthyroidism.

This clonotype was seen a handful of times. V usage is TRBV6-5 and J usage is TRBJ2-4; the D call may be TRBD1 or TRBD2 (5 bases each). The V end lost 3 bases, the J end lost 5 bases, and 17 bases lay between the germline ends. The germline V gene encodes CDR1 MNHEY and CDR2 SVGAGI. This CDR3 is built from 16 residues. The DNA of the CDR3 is TGTGCCAGCAGTTATGGGGCAGCCCGGAGGCAAAACATTCAGTACTTC. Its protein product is CASSYGAARRQNIQYF.

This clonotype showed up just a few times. The CDR3 reads CSATVGWYQETQYF. The CDR3 DNA follows: TGCAGTGCCACCGTAGGATGGTACCAAGAGACCCAGTACTTC. The chain carries TRBV20-1 and TRBJ2-5; D ambiguous. V dropped 6 bases and J dropped 0 bases, with 14 bases sitting between them. Germline V gives CDR1 DFQATT, CDR2 SNEGSKA (reference sequence). The CDR3 sequence is 14 residues long.

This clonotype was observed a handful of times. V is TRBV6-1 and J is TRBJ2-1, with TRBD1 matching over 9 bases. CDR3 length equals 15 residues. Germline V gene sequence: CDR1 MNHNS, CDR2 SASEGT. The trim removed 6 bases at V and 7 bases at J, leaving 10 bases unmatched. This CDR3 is CASSPGTGLFNEQFF. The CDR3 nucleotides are TGTGCCAGCAGCCCCGGGACAGGGCTATTTAATGAGCAGTTCTTC.

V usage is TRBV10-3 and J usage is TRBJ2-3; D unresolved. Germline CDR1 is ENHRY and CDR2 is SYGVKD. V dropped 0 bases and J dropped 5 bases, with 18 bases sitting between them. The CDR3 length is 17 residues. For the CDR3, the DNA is TGTGCCATCAGTGAGTCGAAAGACTCCCTCCGGGTAGATACGCAGTATTTT. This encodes CAISESKDSLRVDTQYF.

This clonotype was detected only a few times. As DNA, the CDR3 is TGCAGCGTTCCCCCTAGCGGGGGGCGGTTGGGATCTGGGGAGCTGTTTTTT. Its translation is CSVPPSGGRLGSGELFF. V gene TRBV29-1 combines with J gene TRBJ2-2; 11 nucleotides match TRBD2. The CDR3 is 17 amino acids. J was trimmed by 8 bases and V by 5 bases; bases with no gene match: 16. Germline CDR1 is SQVTM and CDR2 is ANQGSEA.

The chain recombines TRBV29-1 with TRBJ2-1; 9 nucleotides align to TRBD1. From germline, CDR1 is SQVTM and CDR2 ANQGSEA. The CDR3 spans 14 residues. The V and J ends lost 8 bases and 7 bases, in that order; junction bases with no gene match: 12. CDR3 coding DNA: TGCAGCTCCCAGGGACAGGGTCTTAGGAATGAGCAGTTCTTC. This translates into CSSQGQGLRNEQFF.

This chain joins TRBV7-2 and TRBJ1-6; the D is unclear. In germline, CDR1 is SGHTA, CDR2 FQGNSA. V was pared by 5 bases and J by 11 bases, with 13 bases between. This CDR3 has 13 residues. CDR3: CASSPRLVPPLHF. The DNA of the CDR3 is TGTGCCAGCAGCCCAAGACTGGTTCCACCCCTCCACTTT.

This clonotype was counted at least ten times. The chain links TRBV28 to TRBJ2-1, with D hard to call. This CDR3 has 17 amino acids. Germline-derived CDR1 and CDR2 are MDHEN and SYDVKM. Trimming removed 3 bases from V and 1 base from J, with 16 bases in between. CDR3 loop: CASSLLTASRSYNEQFF. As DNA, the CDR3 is TGTGCCAGCAGTTTGTTAACGGCATCCCGGTCCTACAATGAGCAGTTCTTC.

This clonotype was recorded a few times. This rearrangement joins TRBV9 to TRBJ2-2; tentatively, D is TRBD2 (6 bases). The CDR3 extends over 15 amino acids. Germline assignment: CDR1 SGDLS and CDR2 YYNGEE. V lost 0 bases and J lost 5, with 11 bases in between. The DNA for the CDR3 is TGTGCCAGCAGCGTAGATCCTGGGGGGACCGGGGAGCTGTTTTTT. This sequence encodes CASSVDPGGTGELFF. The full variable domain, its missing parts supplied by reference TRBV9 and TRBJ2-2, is DSGVTQTPKHLITATGQRVTLRCSPRSGDLSVYWYQQSLDQGLQFLIQYYNGEERAKGNILERFSAQQFPDLHSELNLSSLELGDSALYFCASSVDPGGTGELFFGEGSRLTVL.

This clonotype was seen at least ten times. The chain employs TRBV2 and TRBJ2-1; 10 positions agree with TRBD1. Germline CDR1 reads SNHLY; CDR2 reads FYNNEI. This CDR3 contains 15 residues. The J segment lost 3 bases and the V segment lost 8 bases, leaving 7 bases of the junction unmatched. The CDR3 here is CASLSGTGDYNEQFF. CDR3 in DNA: TGTGCCAGCCTTTCCGGGACAGGGGACTACAATGAGCAGTTCTTC.

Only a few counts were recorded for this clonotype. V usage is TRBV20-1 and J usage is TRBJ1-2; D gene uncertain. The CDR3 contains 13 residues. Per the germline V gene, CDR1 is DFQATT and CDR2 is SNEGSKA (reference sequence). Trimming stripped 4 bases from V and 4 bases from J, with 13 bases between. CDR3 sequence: CSATSLLFYGYTF. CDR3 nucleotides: TGCAGTGCTACAAGCCTCTTATTCTATGGCTACACCTTC.

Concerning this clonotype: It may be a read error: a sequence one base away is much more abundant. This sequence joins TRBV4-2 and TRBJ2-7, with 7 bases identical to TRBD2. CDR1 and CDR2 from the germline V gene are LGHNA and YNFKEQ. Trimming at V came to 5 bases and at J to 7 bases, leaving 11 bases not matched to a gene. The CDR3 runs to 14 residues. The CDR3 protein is CASSAVLPGGEQYF. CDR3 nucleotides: TGTGCCAGCAGCGCAGTACTTCCCGGGGGGGAGCAGTACTTC.

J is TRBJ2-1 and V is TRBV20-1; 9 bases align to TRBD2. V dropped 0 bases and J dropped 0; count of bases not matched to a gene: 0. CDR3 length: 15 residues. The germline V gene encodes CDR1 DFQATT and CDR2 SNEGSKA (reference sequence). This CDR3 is CSARDSGSSYNEQFF. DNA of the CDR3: TGCAGTGCTAGAGATAGCGGGAGCTCCTACAATGAGCAGTTCTTC.

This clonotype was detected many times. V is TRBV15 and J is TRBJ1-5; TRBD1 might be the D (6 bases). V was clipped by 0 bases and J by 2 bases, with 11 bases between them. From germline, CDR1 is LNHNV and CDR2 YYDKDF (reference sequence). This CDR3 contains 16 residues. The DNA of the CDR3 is TGTGCCACCAGCAGAGAGTTGCCAGGGGGCAATCAGCCCCAGCATTTT. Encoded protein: CATSRELPGGNQPQHF.

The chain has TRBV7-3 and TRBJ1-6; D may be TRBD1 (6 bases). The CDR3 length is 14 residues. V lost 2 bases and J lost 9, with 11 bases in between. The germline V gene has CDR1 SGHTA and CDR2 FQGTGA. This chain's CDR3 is CASSLVGGSSPLHF. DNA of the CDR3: TGTGCCAGCAGCTTAGTAGGGGGGTCTTCACCCCTCCACTTT.

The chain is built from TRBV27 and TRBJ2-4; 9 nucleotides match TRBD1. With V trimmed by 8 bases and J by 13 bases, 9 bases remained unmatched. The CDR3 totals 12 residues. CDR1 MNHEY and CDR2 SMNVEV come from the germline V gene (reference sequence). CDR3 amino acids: CASGLDRGGQYF. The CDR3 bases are TGTGCCAGCGGCTTAGACAGGGGGGGACAGTACTTC.

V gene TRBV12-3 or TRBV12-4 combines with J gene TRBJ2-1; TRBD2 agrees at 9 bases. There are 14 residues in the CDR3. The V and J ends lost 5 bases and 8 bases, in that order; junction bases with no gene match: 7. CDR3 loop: CASSRAGGPDEQFF. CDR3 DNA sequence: TGTGCCAGCAGTCGGGCGGGAGGGCCCGATGAGCAGTTCTTC.

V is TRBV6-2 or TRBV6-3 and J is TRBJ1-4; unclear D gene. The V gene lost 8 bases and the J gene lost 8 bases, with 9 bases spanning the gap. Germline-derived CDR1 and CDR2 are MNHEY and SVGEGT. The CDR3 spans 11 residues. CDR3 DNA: TGTGCCAGCGGTTCCGAGGAAAAACTGTTTTTT. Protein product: CASGSEEKLFF.

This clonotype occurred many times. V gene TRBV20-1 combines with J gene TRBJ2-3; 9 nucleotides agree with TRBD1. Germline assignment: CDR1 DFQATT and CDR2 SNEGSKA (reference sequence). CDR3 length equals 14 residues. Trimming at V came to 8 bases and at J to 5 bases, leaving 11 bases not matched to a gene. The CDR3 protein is CSILRDRVEDTQYF. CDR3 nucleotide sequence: TGCAGTATCCTGAGGGACAGGGTCGAAGATACGCAGTATTTT.

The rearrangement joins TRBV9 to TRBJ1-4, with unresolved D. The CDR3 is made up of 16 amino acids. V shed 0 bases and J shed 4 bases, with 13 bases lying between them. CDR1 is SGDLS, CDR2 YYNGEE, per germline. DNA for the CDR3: TGTGCCAGCAGCGTAGGCAGGAACGAATTTAATGAAAAACTGTTTTTT. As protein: CASSVGRNEFNEKLFF.